The rows below give T cell receptor beta chains drawn from one sample of a study of PD-L1 blockade in urothelial cancer. Assay used: immunoSEQ multiplex PCR; TCRdb lists only in-frame clones, some missing. This sample yields 30,000 to 35,000 clones, of which roughly 82% are seen a single time; around 30% belongs to the top ten. This sample comprised PBMCs, obtained around atezolizumab (anti-PD-L1) treatment. Receptors were obtained from a man aged 55-75 years with urothelial cancer. Each CDR3 is given with its conserved first and last residue. D genes are given only for firm matches.

v_call: TRBV7-2; j_call: TRBJ1-2; d_call: .; cdr3_aa: CASSLYGQYYGYTF; cdr3_nt: TGTGCCAGCAGCCTCTATGGACAGTACTATGGCTACACCTTC
v_call: TRBV27; j_call: TRBJ1-4; d_call: .; cdr3_aa: CASSLWAATNEKLFF; cdr3_nt: TGTGCCAGCAGTTTATGGGCAGCAACTAATGAAAAACTGTTTTTT
v_call: TRBV7-9; j_call: TRBJ2-1; d_call: TRBD2; cdr3_aa: CASSPGTSGSNEQFF; cdr3_nt: TGTGCCAGCAGTCCTGGGACTAGCGGGAGCAATGAGCAGTTCTTC
v_call: TRBV11-2; j_call: TRBJ2-2; d_call: .; cdr3_aa: CASNTQRSASNTGELFF; cdr3_nt: TGTGCCAGCAACACCCAGAGGTCAGCGAGCAACACCGGGGAGCTGTTTTTT
v_call: TRBV30; j_call: TRBJ2-6; d_call: TRBD2; cdr3_aa: CAWSVGVVGPGGAANVLTF; cdr3_nt: TGTGCCTGGAGTGTTGGAGTTGTAGGCCCGGGGGGGGCCGCCAACGTCCTGACTTTC
v_call: TRBV29-1; j_call: TRBJ1-3; d_call: .; cdr3_aa: CSVRAGNTIYF; cdr3_nt: TGCAGCGTTCGGGCTGGAAACACCATATATTTT
v_call: TRBV7-3; j_call: TRBJ1-6; d_call: .; cdr3_aa: CASSLSSGYNSPLHF; cdr3_nt: TGTGCCAGCAGCTTAAGCTCCGGGTACAATTCACCCCTCCACTTT
v_call: TRBV11-1; j_call: TRBJ2-3; d_call: .; cdr3_aa: CASSLVRGTSDTQYF; cdr3_nt: TGTGCCAGCAGCTTAGTACGGGGGACCTCAGATACGCAGTATTTT
v_call: TRBV7-2; j_call: TRBJ1-5; d_call: .; cdr3_aa: CASSLATGLDQPQHF; cdr3_nt: TGTGCCAGCAGCTTAGCGACAGGCTTAGATCAGCCCCAGCATTTT
v_call: TRBV9; j_call: TRBJ1-2; d_call: TRBD1; cdr3_aa: CASSVGQGVDGYTF; cdr3_nt: TGTGCCAGCAGCGTAGGACAGGGGGTTGATGGCTACACCTTC
v_call: TRBV14; j_call: TRBJ2-7; d_call: .; cdr3_aa: CASSQFFGEQYF; cdr3_nt: TGTGCCAGCAGCCAATTCTTCGGCGAGCAGTACTTC